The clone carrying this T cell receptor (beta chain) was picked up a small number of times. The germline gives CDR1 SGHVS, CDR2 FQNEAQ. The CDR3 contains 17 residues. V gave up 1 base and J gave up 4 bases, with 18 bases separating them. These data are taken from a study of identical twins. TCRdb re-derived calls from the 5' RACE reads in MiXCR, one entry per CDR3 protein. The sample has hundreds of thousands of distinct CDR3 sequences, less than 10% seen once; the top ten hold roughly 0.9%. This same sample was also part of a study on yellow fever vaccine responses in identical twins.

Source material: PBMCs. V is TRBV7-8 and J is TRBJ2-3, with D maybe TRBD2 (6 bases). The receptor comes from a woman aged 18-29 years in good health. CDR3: CASSLEGGGRRADTQYF. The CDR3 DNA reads TGTGCCAGCAGCTTAGAAGGCGGAGGGCGTCGTGCAGATACGCAGTATTTT.